Listed below are T cell receptor beta chains from one sample, sequenced in a study of blood T cell repertoires in COVID-19. The repertoire was sequenced with immunoSEQ multiplex PCR; TCRdb's copy has only in-frame clones and lacks some. The sample lists roughly 410,000 clones, more than 75% occurring once. Material: peripheral blood. Every receptor here comes from a woman aged 60 to 75 with COVID-19, enrolled during active disease. Each CDR3 is given with its conserved first and last residue. D genes are given only for firm matches. Size is stated for part of the rows, as once, few or many counts, or as a class when the clone is expanded.

j_call,v_call,d_call,clone_size,cdr3_aa,cdr3_nt
TRBJ2-1,TRBV9,.,once,CASSVLARDNEQFF,TGTGCCAGCAGCGTTCTAGCGCGGGACAATGAGCAGTTCTTC
TRBJ2-6,TRBV7-3,TRBD1,.,CASSLTAGGAGANVLTF,TGTGCCAGCAGCTTAACCGCAGGGGGCGCTGGGGCCAACGTCCTGACTTTC
TRBJ2-7,TRBV7-9,.,.,CASTVQGMVDEQYF,TGTGCCAGCACTGTTCAGGGGATGGTAGACGAGCAGTACTTC
TRBJ2-5,TRBV19,TRBD1,.,CASIGQGQETQYF,TGTGCCAGTATCGGACAGGGACAAGAGACCCAGTACTTC
TRBJ1-2,TRBV5-1,.,few,CASSPPHMAYGYTF,TGCGCCAGCAGCCCGCCTCACATGGCCTATGGCTACACCTTC
TRBJ1-2,TRBV29-1,.,.,CSVETAGLHGYTF,TGCAGCGTTGAGACAGCGGGACTCCATGGCTACACCTTC
TRBJ1-1,TRBV6-1,.,few,CASSEVTGTEAFF,TGTGCCAGCAGTGAAGTTACGGGGACTGAAGCTTTCTTT
TRBJ1-2,TRBV5-1,.,.,CASSLGDGSYGYTF,TGCGCCAGCAGCTTAGGGGACGGGAGCTATGGCTACACCTTC
TRBJ1-5,TRBV2,.,.,CASRRSAGGNQPQHF,TGTGCCAGCAGAAGAAGTGCAGGGGGCAATCAGCCCCAGCATTTT
TRBJ1-5,TRBV2,.,.,CASNTRRGNQPQHF,TGTGCCAGCAATACACGGAGGGGCAATCAGCCCCAGCATTTT
TRBJ2-7,TRBV29-1,TRBD2,.,CSVDSGSSYEQYF,TGCAGCGTCGATAGCGGGAGCTCCTACGAGCAGTACTTC
TRBJ1-1,TRBV3-1/TRBV3-2,TRBD1,once,CASSPRTGGRTEAFF,TGTGCCAGCAGCCCCCGGACAGGGGGCCGAACTGAAGCTTTCTTT
TRBJ1-2,TRBV4-2,TRBD1,.,CASSQIKRGQGEDGYTF,TGTGCCAGCAGCCAAATAAAGAGGGGACAGGGAGAGGATGGCTACACCTTC
TRBJ2-1,TRBV5-4,TRBD2,.,CASSSPSGGLGEQFF,TGTGCCAGCAGCTCGCCTAGCGGGGGGTTGGGTGAGCAGTTCTTC
TRBJ1-1,TRBV11-2,.,medium-sized,CASSSSLGGDTEAFF,TGTGCCAGCAGCTCGTCCCTCGGGGGGGACACTGAAGCTTTCTTT
TRBJ2-2,TRBV4-2,TRBD1,.,CASSQGSTGDAGELFF,TGTGCCAGCAGCCAAGGCTCTACAGGGGACGCCGGGGAGCTGTTTTTT
TRBJ2-7,TRBV28,TRBD2,.,CASSGPSGRSYEQYF,TGTGCCAGCAGTGGGCCGAGCGGGAGGTCCTACGAGCAGTACTTC
TRBJ2-1,TRBV19,.,.,CASSPILEDAYNEQFF,TGTGCCAGTAGCCCCATACTAGAGGACGCCTACAATGAGCAGTTCTTC
TRBJ1-4,TRBV5-1,TRBD1,.,CASSPGQPYRGRTNEKLFF,TGCGCCAGCAGCCCCGGCCAACCTTACAGGGGGCGAACTAATGAAAAACTGTTTTTT
TRBJ2-2,TRBV2,TRBD2,.,CASSRTSGGPYTGELFF,TGTGCCAGCAGTCGGACTAGCGGGGGGCCATACACCGGGGAGCTGTTTTTT
TRBJ1-4,TRBV29-1,.,.,CSVEGEPEREKLFF,TGCAGCGTTGAGGGAGAACCAGAGAGAGAAAAACTGTTTTTT
TRBJ2-5,TRBV6-5,TRBD1,few,CASSYSAGGGETQYF,TGTGCCAGCAGTTACTCAGCAGGGGGCGGGGAGACCCAGTACTTC
TRBJ1-2,TRBV28,TRBD1,.,CASRAGGTSYGYTF,TGTGCCAGCAGGGCAGGGGGGACTAGCTATGGCTACACCTTC
TRBJ1-1,TRBV9,.,.,CASSVLQDGGEAFF,TGTGCCAGCAGCGTACTCCAGGACGGAGGTGAAGCTTTCTTT
TRBJ2-7,TRBV19,.,.,CASSATVAHEQYF,TGTGCCAGTAGTGCCACAGTGGCCCACGAGCAGTACTTC
TRBJ1-2,TRBV6-6,TRBD1,.,CASNVADRVDAYGYTF,TGTGCCAGCAATGTAGCGGACAGGGTCGATGCCTATGGCTACACCTTC
TRBJ1-5,TRBV18,.,.,CASSPDSLNQPQHF,TGTGCCAGCTCACCAGACAGCCTCAATCAGCCCCAGCATTTT
TRBJ2-7,TRBV11-2,.,few,CASSLVGGNEQYF,TGTGCCAGCAGCTTAGTCGGGGGTAACGAGCAGTACTTC
TRBJ1-4,TRBV28,.,once,CASRLAPGPYYEKLFF,TGTGCCAGCAGGTTGGCCCCGGGTCCCTACTATGAAAAACTGTTTTTT
TRBJ1-5,TRBV6-1,.,.,CASSEVRQGLNQPQHF,TGTGCCAGCAGTGAAGTCAGGCAGGGGCTCAATCAGCCCCAGCATTTT
TRBJ2-3,TRBV4-1,.,.,CASSQDRGGGRSTDTQYF,TGCGCCAGCAGCCAAGATCGAGGGGGGGGCCGTAGCACAGATACGCAGTATTTT
TRBJ1-2,TRBV7-9,.,once,CASSPGLQGRGGYTF,TGTGCCAGCAGCCCGGGCCTACAGGGACGGGGTGGCTACACCTTC
TRBJ1-3,TRBV5-1,.,.,CASSLTGQLIGNTIYF,TGCGCCAGCAGCTTGACCGGACAGCTAATTGGAAACACCATATATTTT
TRBJ2-7,TRBV7-9,TRBD1,.,CASTPGTVPYEQYF,TGTGCCAGCACCCCCGGGACAGTTCCCTACGAGCAGTACTTC
TRBJ2-5,TRBV6-1,.,.,CASSEGDKRETQYF,TGTGCCAGCAGTGAAGGTGATAAGAGAGAGACCCAGTACTTC
TRBJ1-1,TRBV6-5,.,.,CASRTRTNTEAFF,TGTGCCAGCAGGACCAGGACAAACACTGAAGCTTTCTTT
TRBJ1-5,TRBV19,.,.,CASSIFSGNQPQHF,TGTGCCAGTAGTATATTCAGTGGCAATCAGCCCCAGCATTTT
TRBJ2-5,TRBV28,TRBD2,.,CASSLLTSGVETQYF,TGTGCCAGCAGTTTATTGACTAGCGGGGTAGAGACCCAGTACTTC
TRBJ1-1,TRBV6-8,TRBD1,.,CASRHSTGEYMYGSTEAFF,TGTGCCAGCAGACACTCGACAGGGGAGTATATGTATGGAAGCACTGAAGCTTTCTTT
TRBJ2-2,TRBV18,.,.,CASSPPNRVLVSNTGELFF,TGTGCCAGCTCACCACCGAACAGGGTACTAGTTTCGAACACCGGGGAGCTGTTTTTT
TRBJ2-5,TRBV5-1,TRBD2,.,CASCSGTSGSAETQYF,TGCGCCAGCTGCTCCGGGACTAGCGGGTCCGCAGAGACCCAGTACTTC
TRBJ1-3,TRBV6-1,.,.,CASSEAGGIGNTIYF,TGTGCCAGCAGTGAAGCAGGGGGAATCGGAAACACCATATATTTT
TRBJ1-1,TRBV28,.,.,CASSFSSLMNTEAFF,TGTGCCAGCAGTTTTTCCAGTTTGATGAACACTGAAGCTTTCTTT
TRBJ1-4,TRBV7-9,TRBD1,.,CASSPPQRPTGGEVQLFF,TGTGCCAGCAGCCCCCCCCAAAGACCGACAGGGGGCGAGGTGCAACTGTTTTTT
TRBJ1-2,TRBV19,.,.,CASRGGGHPPFDYGYTF,TGTGCCAGTAGGGGGGGAGGACACCCCCCTTTCGACTATGGCTACACCTTC
TRBJ2-3,TRBV7-9,TRBD2,.,CASSPGEGRVTDTQYF,TGTGCCAGCAGCCCCGGGGAAGGGAGGGTGACAGATACGCAGTATTTT